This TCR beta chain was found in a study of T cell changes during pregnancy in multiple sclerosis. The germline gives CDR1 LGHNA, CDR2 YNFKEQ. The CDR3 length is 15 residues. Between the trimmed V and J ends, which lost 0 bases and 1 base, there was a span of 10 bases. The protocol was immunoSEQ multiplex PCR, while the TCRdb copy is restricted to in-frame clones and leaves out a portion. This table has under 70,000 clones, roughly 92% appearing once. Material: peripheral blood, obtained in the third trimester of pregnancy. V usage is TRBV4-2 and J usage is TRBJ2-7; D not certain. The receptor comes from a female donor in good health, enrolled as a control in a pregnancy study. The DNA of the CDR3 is TGTGCCAGCAGCCAAGATATGGGCCCGTCCTACGAGCAGTACTTC. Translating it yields CASSQDMGPSYEQYF.